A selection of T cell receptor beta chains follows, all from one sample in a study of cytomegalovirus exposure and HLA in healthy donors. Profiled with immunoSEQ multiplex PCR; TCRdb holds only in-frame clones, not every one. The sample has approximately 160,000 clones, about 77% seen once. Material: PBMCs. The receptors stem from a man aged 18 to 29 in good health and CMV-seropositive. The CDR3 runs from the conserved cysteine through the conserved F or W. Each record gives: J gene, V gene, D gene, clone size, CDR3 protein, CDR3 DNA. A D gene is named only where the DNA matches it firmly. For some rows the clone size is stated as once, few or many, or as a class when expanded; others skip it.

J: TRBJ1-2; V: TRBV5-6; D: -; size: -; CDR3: CASSSSLYGYTF; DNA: TGTGCCAGCAGCTCTTCCCTCTATGGCTACACCTTC
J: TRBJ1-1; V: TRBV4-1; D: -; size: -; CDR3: CASSLIGPGGIFTEAFF; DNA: TGCGCCAGCAGCCTCATAGGTCCAGGAGGGATTTTCACTGAAGCTTTCTTT
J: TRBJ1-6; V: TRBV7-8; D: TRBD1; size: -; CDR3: CASSLGPVVPGQINSPLHF; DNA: TGTGCCAGCAGCTTAGGGCCTGTGGTTCCGGGACAGATAAATTCACCCCTCCACTTT
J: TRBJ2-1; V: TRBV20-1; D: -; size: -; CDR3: CTQSDYNEQFF; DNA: TGCACCCAATCAGATTACAATGAGCAGTTCTTC
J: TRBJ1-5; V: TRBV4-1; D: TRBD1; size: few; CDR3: CASSQMTGGDQPQHF; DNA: TGCGCCAGCAGCCAAATGACAGGGGGCGATCAGCCCCAGCATTTT
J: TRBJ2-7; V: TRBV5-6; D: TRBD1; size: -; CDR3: CASSWGGAPGGYF; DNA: TGTGCCAGCAGCTGGGGTGGGGCGCCAGGGGGGTACTTC
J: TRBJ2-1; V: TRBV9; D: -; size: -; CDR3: CASSDSGDSPHRFYNEQFF; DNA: TGTGCCAGCAGCGATAGTGGGGACTCCCCCCATAGGTTCTACAATGAGCAGTTCTTC
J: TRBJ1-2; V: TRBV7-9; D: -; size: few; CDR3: CASSSSGTNYGYTF; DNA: TGTGCCAGCAGCTCCTCTGGCACTAACTATGGCTACACCTTC
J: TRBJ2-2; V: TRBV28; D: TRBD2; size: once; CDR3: CASRQWGGRSGELFF; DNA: TGTGCCAGCCGGCAGTGGGGGGGGAGATCGGGGGAGCTGTTTTTT
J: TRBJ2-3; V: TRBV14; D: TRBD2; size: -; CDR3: CASSPTQLANTQYF; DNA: TGTGCCAGCAGCCCGACCCAACTAGCGAATACGCAGTATTTT
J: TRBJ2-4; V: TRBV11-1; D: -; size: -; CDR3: CASSLVGPDGKNIQYF; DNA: TGTGCCAGCAGCTTAGTGGGGCCAGACGGCAAAAACATTCAGTACTTC
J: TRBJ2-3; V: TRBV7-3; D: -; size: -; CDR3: CASSSERGTDTQYF; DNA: TGTGCCAGCAGCTCTGAGAGGGGGACAGATACGCAGTATTTT
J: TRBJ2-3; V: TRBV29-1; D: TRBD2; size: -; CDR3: CSVRDQAGAADTQYF; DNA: TGCAGCGTTCGGGACCAAGCGGGAGCCGCAGATACGCAGTATTTT
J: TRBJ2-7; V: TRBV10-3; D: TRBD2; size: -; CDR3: CAIKRESDEQYF; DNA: TGTGCCATCAAGCGGGAGAGCGACGAGCAGTACTTC
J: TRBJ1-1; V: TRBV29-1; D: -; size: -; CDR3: CSVLAGGEAFF; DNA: TGCAGCGTGCTGGCCGGGGGTGAAGCTTTCTTT
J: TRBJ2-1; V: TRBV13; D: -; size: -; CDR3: CASSLNEQGWPYNEQFF; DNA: TGTGCCAGCAGCTTAAACGAGCAGGGTTGGCCCTACAATGAGCAGTTCTTC
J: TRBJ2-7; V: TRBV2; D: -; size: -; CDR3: CASSHPPQAYEQYF; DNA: TGTGCCAGCAGCCACCCGCCCCAGGCATACGAGCAGTACTTC
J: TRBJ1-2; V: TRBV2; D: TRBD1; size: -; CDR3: CASSRQGQGYGYTF; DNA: TGTGCCAGCAGTAGACAGGGACAAGGCTATGGCTACACCTTC
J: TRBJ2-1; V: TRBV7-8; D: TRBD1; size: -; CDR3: CASSTTGYNEQFF; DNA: TGTGCCAGCAGCACGACAGGGTACAATGAGCAGTTCTTC
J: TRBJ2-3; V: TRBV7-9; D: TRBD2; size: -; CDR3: CASSSRTSGSTDTQYF; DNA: TGTGCCAGCAGCTCCCGGACTAGCGGGAGCACAGATACGCAGTATTTT
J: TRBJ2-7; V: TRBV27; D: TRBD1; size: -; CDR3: CASGHRGRYEQYF; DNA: TGTGCCAGCGGCCACAGGGGTCGGTACGAGCAGTACTTC
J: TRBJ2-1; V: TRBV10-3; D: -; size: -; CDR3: CAISESDRTYNEQFF; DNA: TGTGCCATCAGTGAGTCAGACAGGACCTACAATGAGCAGTTCTTC
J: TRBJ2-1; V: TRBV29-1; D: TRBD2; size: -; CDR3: CSVEDYFGLARNEQFF; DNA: TGCAGCGTTGAAGATTACTTCGGACTAGCGAGGAATGAGCAGTTCTTC
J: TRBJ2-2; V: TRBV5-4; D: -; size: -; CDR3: CASSSRQAVGTGELFF; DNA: TGTGCCAGCAGCTCCCGACAGGCTGTGGGCACCGGGGAGCTGTTTTTT
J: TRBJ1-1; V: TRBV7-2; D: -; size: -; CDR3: CASSHRVTPTEAFF; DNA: TGTGCCAGCAGCCACAGGGTCACACCGACTGAAGCTTTCTTT
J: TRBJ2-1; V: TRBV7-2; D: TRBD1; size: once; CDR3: CASSSYRGPYNEQFF; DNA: TGTGCCAGCAGCTCTTACAGGGGGCCCTACAATGAGCAGTTCTTC
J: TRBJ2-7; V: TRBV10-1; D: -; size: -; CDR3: CASSEGRGYEQYF; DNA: TGCGCCAGCAGTGAGGGCAGGGGCTACGAGCAGTACTTC
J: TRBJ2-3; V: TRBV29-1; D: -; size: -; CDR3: CSARGTDTQYF; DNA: TGCAGCGCACGGGGCACAGATACGCAGTATTTT
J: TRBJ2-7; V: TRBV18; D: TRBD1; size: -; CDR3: CASSPWDRSYEQYF; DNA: TGTGCCAGCTCACCCTGGGACAGGTCCTACGAGCAGTACTTC
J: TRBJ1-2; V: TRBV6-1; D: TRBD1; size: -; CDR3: CASKDRTNYGYTF; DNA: TGTGCCAGCAAGGACAGGACAAACTATGGCTACACCTTC
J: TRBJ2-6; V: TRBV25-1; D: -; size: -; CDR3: CASSPWSRSGANVLTF; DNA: TGTGCCAGCAGTCCCTGGTCTAGGTCTGGGGCCAACGTCCTGACTTTC
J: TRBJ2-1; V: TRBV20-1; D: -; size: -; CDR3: CSVVYNEQFF; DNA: TGCAGTGTAGTCTACAATGAGCAGTTCTTC
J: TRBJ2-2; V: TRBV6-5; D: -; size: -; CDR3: CASRETLTGELFF; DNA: TGTGCCAGCCGGGAGACCCTCACCGGGGAGCTGTTTTTT
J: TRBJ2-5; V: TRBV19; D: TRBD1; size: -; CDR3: CASSIGGQGWETQYF; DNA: TGTGCCAGTAGTATAGGAGGACAGGGCTGGGAGACCCAGTACTTC
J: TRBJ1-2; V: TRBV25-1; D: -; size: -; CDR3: CASRGAGIEVSGYTF; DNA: TGTGCCAGCAGGGGGGCAGGGATTGAGGTTAGCGGCTACACCTTC
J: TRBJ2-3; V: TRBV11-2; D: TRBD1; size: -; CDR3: CASSPTGGGGSTDTQYF; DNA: TGTGCCAGCAGCCCCACAGGGGGCGGGGGTAGCACAGATACGCAGTATTTT
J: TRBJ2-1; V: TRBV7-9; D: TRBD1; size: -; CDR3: CASSDYRGLHNNEQFF; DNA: TGTGCCAGCAGCGACTACAGGGGATTACACAACAATGAGCAGTTCTTC
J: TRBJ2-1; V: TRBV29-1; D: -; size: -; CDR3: CSVDGRLEYNEQFF; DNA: TGCAGCGTTGACGGGAGACTAGAATACAATGAGCAGTTCTTC
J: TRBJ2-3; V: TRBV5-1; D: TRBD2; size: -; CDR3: CASSGLAGNTDTQYF; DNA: TGCGCCAGCTCTGGACTAGCGGGGAACACAGATACGCAGTATTTT
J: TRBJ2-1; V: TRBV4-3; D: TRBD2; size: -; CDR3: CASSQDLAGARNEQFF; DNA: TGCGCCAGCAGCCAAGATCTAGCGGGAGCCCGGAATGAGCAGTTCTTC
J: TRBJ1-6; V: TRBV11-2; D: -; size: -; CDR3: CASSHRIGPLHF; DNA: TGTGCCAGCAGCCACCGAATCGGTCCCCTCCACTTT
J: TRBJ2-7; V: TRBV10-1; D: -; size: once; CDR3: CASSESPSAYEQYF; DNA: TGCGCCAGCAGTGAGTCGCCTAGTGCCTACGAGCAGTACTTC
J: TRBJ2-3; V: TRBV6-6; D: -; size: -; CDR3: CASSYRGGDATQYF; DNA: TGTGCCAGCAGTTATCGTGGGGGCGATGCGACGCAGTATTTT
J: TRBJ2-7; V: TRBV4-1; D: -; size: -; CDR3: CASSQQQGTELYF; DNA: TGCGCCAGCAGCCAACAGCAGGGGACGGAGCTATACTTC
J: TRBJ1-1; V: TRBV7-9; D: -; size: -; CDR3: CASSPEQGPNTEAFF; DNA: TGTGCCAGCAGCCCCGAGCAGGGCCCGAACACTGAAGCTTTCTTT
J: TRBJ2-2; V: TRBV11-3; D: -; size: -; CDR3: CASTEGEEELFF; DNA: TGTGCCAGCACGGAAGGGGAGGAGGAGCTGTTTTTT